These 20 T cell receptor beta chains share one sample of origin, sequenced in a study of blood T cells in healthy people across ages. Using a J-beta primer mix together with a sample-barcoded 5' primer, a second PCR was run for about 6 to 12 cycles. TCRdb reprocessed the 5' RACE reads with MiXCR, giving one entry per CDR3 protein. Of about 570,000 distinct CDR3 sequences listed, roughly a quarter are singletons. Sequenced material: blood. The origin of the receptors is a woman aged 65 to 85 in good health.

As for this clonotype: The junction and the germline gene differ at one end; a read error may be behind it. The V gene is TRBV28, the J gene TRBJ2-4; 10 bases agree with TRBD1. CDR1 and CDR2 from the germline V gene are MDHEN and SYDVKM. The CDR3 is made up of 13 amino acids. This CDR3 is CASGTGVKNIQYF. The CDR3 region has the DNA TGTGCCAGTGGGACAGGGGTCAAAAACATTCAGTACTTT.

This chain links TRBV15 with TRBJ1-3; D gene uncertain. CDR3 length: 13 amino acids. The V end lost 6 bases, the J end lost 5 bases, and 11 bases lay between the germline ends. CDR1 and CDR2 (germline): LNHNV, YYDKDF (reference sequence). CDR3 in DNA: TGTGCCACCAGTGGGTCTGGGAGAAACACCATATATTTT. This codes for CATSGSGRNTIYF. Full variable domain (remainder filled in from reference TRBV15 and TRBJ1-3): DAMVIQNPRYQVTQFGKPVTLSCSQTLNHNVMYWYQQKSSQAPKLLFHYYDKDFNNEADTPDNFQSRRPNTSFCFLDIRSPGLGDTAMYLCATSGSGRNTIYFGEGSWLTVV.

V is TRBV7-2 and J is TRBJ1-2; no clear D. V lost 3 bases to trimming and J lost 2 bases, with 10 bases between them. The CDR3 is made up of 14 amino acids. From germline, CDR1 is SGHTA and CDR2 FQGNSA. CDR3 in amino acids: CASSFRTENYGYTF. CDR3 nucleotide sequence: TGTGCCAGCAGCTTCCGGACTGAAAACTATGGCTACACCTTC.

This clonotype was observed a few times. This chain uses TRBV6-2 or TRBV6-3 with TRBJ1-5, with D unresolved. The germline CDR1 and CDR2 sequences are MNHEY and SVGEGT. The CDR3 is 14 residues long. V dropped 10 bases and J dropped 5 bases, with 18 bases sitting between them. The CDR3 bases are TGTGCCACCTCTCCGGGATCTCCTCATCAGCCCCAGCATTTT. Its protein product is CATSPGSPHQPQHF.

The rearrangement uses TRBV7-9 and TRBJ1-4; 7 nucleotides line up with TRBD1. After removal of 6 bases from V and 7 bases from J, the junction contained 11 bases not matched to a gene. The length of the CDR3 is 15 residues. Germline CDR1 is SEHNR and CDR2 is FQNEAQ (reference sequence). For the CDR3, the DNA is TGTGCCAGCAGTCCCCGACAGGGTTCGGCTGAAAAACTGTTTTTT. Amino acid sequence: CASSPRQGSAEKLFF.

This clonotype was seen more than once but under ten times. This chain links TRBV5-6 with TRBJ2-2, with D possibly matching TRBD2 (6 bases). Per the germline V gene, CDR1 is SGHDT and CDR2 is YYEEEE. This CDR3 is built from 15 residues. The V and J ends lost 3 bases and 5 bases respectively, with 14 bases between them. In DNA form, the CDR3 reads TGTGCCAGCAGCTACACTCCCGGGGGAACCGGGGAGCTGTTTTTT. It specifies CASSYTPGGTGELFF.

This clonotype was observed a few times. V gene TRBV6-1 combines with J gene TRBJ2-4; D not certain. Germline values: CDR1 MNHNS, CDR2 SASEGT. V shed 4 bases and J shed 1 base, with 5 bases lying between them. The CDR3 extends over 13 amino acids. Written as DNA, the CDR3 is TGTGCCAGCAGTGCCATTGCCAAAAACATTCAGTACTTC. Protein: CASSAIAKNIQYF.

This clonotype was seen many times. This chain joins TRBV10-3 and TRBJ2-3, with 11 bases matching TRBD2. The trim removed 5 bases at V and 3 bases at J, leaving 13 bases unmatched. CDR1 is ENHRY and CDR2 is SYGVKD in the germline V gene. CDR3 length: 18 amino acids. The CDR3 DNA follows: TGTGCCATCAGTATTGACCGGGCTAGCGGGGGGTCTACAGATACGCAGTATTTT. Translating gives CAISIDRASGGSTDTQYF.

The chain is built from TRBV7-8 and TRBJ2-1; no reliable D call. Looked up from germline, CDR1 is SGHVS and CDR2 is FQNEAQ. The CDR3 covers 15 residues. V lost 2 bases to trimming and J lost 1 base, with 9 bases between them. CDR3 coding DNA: TGTGCCAGCAGCTTAAAGGCAGATTCCTACAATGAGCAGTTCTTC. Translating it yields CASSLKADSYNEQFF.

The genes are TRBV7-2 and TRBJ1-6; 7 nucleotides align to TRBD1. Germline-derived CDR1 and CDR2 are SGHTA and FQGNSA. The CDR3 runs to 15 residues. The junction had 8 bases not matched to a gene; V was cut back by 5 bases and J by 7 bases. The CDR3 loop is CASSPHRGKNSPLHF. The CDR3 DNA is TGTGCCAGCAGCCCTCACAGGGGAAAAAATTCACCCCTCCACTTT.

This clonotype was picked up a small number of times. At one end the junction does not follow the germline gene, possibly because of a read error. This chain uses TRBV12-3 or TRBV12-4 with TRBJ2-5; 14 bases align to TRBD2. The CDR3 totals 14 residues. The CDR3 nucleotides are TGTGCCAGCAGTCCCCGGACTAGCGGGGGGTCGGGGTTCTTC. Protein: CASSPRTSGGSGFF.

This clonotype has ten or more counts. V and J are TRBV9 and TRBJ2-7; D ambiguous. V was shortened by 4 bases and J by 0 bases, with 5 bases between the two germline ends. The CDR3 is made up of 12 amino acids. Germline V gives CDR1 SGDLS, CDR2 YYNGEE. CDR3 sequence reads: CASSQNSYEQYF. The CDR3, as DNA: TGTGCCAGCAGCCAAAACTCCTACGAGCAGTACTTC.

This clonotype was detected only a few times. CDR3 sequence reads: CASTPSEAGYAEAFF. CDR3 in DNA: TGTGCCAGCACCCCATCTGAAGCAGGGTACGCCGAAGCTTTCTTT. This sequence joins TRBV6-5 and TRBJ1-1, with D possibly TRBD1 on 5 matching bases. CDR1 and CDR2 (germline): MNHEY, SVGAGI. V was trimmed by 7 bases and J by 8 bases, leaving 23 bases between them. The CDR3 is 15 residues long.

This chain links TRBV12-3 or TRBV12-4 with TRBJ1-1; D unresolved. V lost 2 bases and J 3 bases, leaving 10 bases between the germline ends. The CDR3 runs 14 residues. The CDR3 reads CASSLMEAYTEAFF. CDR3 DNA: TGTGCCAGCAGTTTAATGGAGGCTTACACTGAAGCTTTCTTT.

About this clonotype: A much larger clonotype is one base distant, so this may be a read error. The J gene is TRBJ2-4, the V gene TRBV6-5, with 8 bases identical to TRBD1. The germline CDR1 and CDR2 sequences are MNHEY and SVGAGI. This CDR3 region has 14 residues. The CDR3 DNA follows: TGTGTCAGCCGTTGGGACAGGTCTGGCAACATTCAGTACTTC. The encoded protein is CVSRWDRSGNIQYF.

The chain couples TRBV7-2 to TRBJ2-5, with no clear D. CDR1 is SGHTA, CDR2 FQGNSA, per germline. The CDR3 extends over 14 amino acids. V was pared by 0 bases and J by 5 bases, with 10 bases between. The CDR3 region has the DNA TGTGCCAGCAGCTTAGCGCCGGTCGGGGAGACCCAGTACTTC. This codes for CASSLAPVGETQYF.

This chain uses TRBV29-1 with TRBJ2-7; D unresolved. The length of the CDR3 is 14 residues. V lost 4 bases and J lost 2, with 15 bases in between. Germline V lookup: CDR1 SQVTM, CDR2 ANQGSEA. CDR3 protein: CSVALGLGAYEQYF. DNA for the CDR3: TGCAGCGTTGCTCTGGGTTTAGGAGCCTACGAGCAGTACTTC.

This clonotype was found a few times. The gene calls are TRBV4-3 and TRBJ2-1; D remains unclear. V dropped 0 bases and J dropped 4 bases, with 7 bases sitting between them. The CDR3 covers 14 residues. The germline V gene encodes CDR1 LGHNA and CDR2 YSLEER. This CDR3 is CASSQESTYNEQFF. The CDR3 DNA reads TGCGCCAGCAGCCAAGAGTCGACTTACAATGAGCAGTTCTTC.

The CDR3 reads CASSSPMGGGSYNEQFF. CDR3 sequence (DNA): TGTGCCAGCAGCTCACCGATGGGGGGAGGCTCCTACAATGAGCAGTTCTTC. V gene TRBV7-2 combines with J gene TRBJ2-1; D possibly corresponds to TRBD2 (6 bases). V lost 4 bases to trimming and J lost 0 bases, with 16 bases between them. CDR1 SGHTA and CDR2 FQGNSA come from the germline V gene. The CDR3 has 17 amino acids.

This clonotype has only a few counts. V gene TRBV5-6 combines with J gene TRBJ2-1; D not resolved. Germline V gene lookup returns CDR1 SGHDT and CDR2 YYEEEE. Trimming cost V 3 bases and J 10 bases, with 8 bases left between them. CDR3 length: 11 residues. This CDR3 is CASSSRGEQFF. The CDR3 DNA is TGTGCCAGCAGCTCTAGAGGCGAGCAGTTCTTC.